This T cell receptor beta chain was captured by sequencing in a study of beta chain features in type 1 diabetes. At the level of the study: The patients were much like the healthy donors in age, gender and cell yields.

As every portion of the isolated RNA was reverse transcribed, the sequencing read expressed TCRB transcripts. Only in-frame clones appear in the TCRdb table, and some are missing; sequencing was by immunoSEQ multiplex PCR. The repertoire holds about 130,000 clones, with about 8.7% as singletons. Findings of the study overall: Shortening that was moderate but significant affected the TCRB CDR3s of Type 1 diabetes patients in all four CD4+ subsets. Although PCR might favor shorter templates, it would do so equally in patients and controls.

A note on this clone: The antigen remains unidentified. Other DNA variants within this sample encode the same CDR3.

Germline assignment: CDR1 LGHNA and CDR2 YSLEER. Trimming removed 0 bases from V and 3 bases from J, with 3 bases in between. The CDR3 covers 13 residues. Each sorted fraction was over 95% pure. The chain links TRBV4-3 to TRBJ2-1, with D unresolved. This sequence originates from a young man in good health. What was sequenced was central memory CD4+ T cells from blood. CDR3: CASSQDHYNEQFF. DNA for the CDR3: TGCGCCAGCAGCCAAGATCACTACAATGAGCAGTTCTTC.